This TCR beta chain was profiled in a study of cytomegalovirus exposure and HLA in healthy donors. Overall study: Findings of an earlier analysis included some 120 million unique TCR beta sequences from about 180 million T cells.

In the PCR, 60 Vbeta and 13 Jbeta primers were used. Sequenced by immunoSEQ multiplex PCR; TCRdb stores in-frame clones only, minus some. The sample lists some 100,000 clones, 75% to 90% seen once, with less than 5% in the top ten. This CDR3 is 14 amino acids long. Trimming took off 3 bases at V and 9 bases at J, with 15 bases between the two ends. Germline CDR1 SNHLY, CDR2 FYNNEI. Sequenced material: PBMCs. The chain employs TRBV2 and TRBJ2-1, with D possibly being TRBD2 (6 bases). The receptor was derived from a man aged 30 to 39 in good health and CMV-seronegative. CDR3 nucleotide sequence: TGTGCCAGCAGTGATCTCCAGGGACTTGGTGAGCAGTTCTTC. Translation: CASSDLQGLGEQFF.